The 9 T cell receptor beta chains presented below share a single source sample, sequenced in a study of tissue T cells after allogeneic stem cell transplantation (dated by TCRdb to the early 2020s). The library was obtained by the immunoSEQ multiplex PCR assay. TCRdb's version of the immuneACCESS table is confined to in-frame rearrangements and falls short of the full clone set. An unresolved V gene accounts for under half of the shortfall where checked; the remainder is of unknown origin. Here the sample has several thousand clones; 36% occur a single time. Around 4.7% of the sample is held by the ten biggest clonotypes. The time point label of this sample denotes: mouse harvest day 14 after allogeneic transplant. Each mouse graft, delivered by tail vein injection, combined 10^6 splenic CD5+ T cells with 10^7 T-cell-depleted bone marrow cells. The sample was skin. All receptors come from a female BALB/c mouse given C57BL/6 T cells with graft-versus-host disease after an allogeneic hematopoietic cell transplant.

To note about this clone: Genes and germline come from the mouse. The sequenced fragment ends 1 residue before the CDR3 boundary, so the rest is inferred from the germline J gene. The same CDR3 also results from other DNA sequences found in this sample. This chain links TRBV3 with TRBJ1-3; D is unresolved. The CDR3 runs 14 residues. Germline values: CDR1 SNHLY, CDR2 FYNGKV (reference sequence). V was shortened by 1 base and J by 0 bases, with 4 bases between the two germline ends. The CDR3 reads CASSLGGSGNTLYF. The covered CDR3 bases are TGTGCCAGCAGCTTAGGGGGTTCTGGAAATACGCTCTAT.

To note about this clone: Genes and germline are mouse. The DNA ends 1 residue before the CDR3 does, and the rest of the CDR3 is filled in from the germline J gene. This chain joins TRBV3 and TRBJ2-7; no clear D gene. The CDR3 runs to 12 residues. Germline V gene data show CDR1 as SNHLY and CDR2 as FYNGKV (reference sequence). Deletions cut 0 bases from V and 6 bases from J, with 6 bases between. The part of the CDR3 DNA that was read is TGTGCCAGCAGCTTAGCACGGGTTGAACAGTAC. Protein product: CASSLARVEQY. The CDR3 as a whole reads CASSLARVEQYF.

This clone appeared a few times. The germline and genes are mouse ones. The read ends 1 residue early relative to the CDR3; the germline J gene fills the gap. The chain combines TRBV13-1 with TRBJ1-2; perhaps TRBD1 as D (5 bases). The CDR3 loop spans 14 amino acids. From germline, CDR1 is NSHNY and CDR2 SYGAGN. V shed 0 bases and J shed 4 bases, with 10 bases lying between them. The sequenced CDR3 bases are TGTGCCAGCAGTGATGAGGGGCAGAGCTCCGACTACACC. Its translation is CASSDEGQSSDYT. The entire CDR3 protein reads CASSDEGQSSDYTF.

This clone rates as medium-sized. The listed genes are named as in mouse. The CDR3 end is not reached by the read, which stops 1 residue before it; the germline J gene fills it in. The chain joins TRBV2 to TRBJ2-7, with 9 bases matching TRBD2. CDR1 is LGHNA and CDR2 is YSYQKL in the germline V gene. Unmatched junction bases numbered 4, after V lost 0 bases and J lost 4 bases. The CDR3 sequence is 15 residues long. This CDR3 reads CASSQDDWGSYEQYF. Incomplete CDR3 DNA: TGTGCCAGCAGCCAAGATGACTGGGGGTCGTATGAACAGTAC.

By its share, this clone is medium-sized (0.01 to 0.1%). The gene symbols are mouse symbols. The read falls 1 residue short of the CDR3 end, and the missing part is taken from the germline J gene. The chain uses TRBV26 and TRBJ2-4, with D maybe TRBD1 (6 bases). The V end lost 3 bases, the J end lost 7 bases, and 8 bases lay between the germline ends. Germline V CDR1 and CDR2: KGHPV, FQNQEV (reference sequence). This CDR3 is built from 12 residues. The sequenced part of the CDR3 DNA is TGTGCCAGCAGTCTCAGGGGAGACACCTTGTAC. Translating gives CASSLRGDTLY. From start to end, the CDR3 is CASSLRGDTLYF.

In regard to this clone: Gene names follow the mouse nomenclature. The read ends 1 residue shy of where the CDR3 ends; the end is completed using the germline J gene. The same CDR3 also results from other DNA sequences found in this sample. The genes are TRBV19 and TRBJ2-4, with D uncertain. The CDR3 consists of 12 residues. Germline CDR1 FNHDT, CDR2 SITEND (reference sequence). V lost 5 bases and J 0 bases, leaving 4 bases between the germline ends. The chain's CDR3 is CASRSSQNTLYF. CDR3 DNA (partial): TGTGCCAGCAGATCCAGTCAAAACACCTTGTAC. Full variable domain (rest looked up from reference TRBV19 and TRBJ2-4): GGIITQTPKFLIGQEGQKLTLKCQQNFNHDTMYWYRQDSGKGLRLIYYSITENDLQKGDLSEGYDASREKKSSFSLTVTSAQKNEMAVFLCASRSSQNTLYFGAGTRLSVL.

Notes on this clone: Germline and genes here are mouse. Read sequence stops 1 residue before the CDR3 end, and the germline J gene provides the missing end. This chain links TRBV26 with TRBJ1-1; D might be TRBD1 (5 bases). The germline V and J ends were trimmed by 2 bases and 1 base, with 8 bases remaining between them. This CDR3 has 14 amino acids. Per germline, CDR1 KGHPV and CDR2 FQNQEV (reference sequence). CDR3: CASSLGTVNTEVFF. The CDR3 DNA, read in part, is TGTGCCAGCAGTCTGGGGACGGTAAACACAGAAGTCTTC. The full variable domain, with the rest looked up from reference TRBV26 and TRBJ1-1, is NSKVIQTPRYLVKGQGQKAKMRCIPEKGHPVVFWYQQNKNNEFKFLINFQNQEVLQQIDMTEKRFSAECPSNSPCSLEIQSSEAGDSALYLCASSLGTVNTEVFFGKGTRLTVV.

This clone has just a few counts. Germline and genes: mouse. The sequenced fragment ends 1 residue before the CDR3 boundary, so the rest is inferred from the germline J gene. The genes are TRBV26 and TRBJ1-2, with D uncertain. Deletions cut 3 bases from V and 0 bases from J, with 8 bases between. Germline V CDR1 and CDR2: KGHPV, FQNQEV (reference sequence). The CDR3 contains 14 residues. CDR3: CASSLPGANSDYTF. Incomplete CDR3 DNA: TGTGCCAGCAGTCTTCCGGGTGCAAACTCCGACTACACC.

This clone has only a few counts. Mouse gene names and germline throughout. The sequenced fragment ends 1 residue before the CDR3 boundary, so the rest is inferred from the germline J gene. V and J are TRBV23 and TRBJ1-1; the table's D gene call, TRBD1, was not cross checked with the DNA. Germline V gene sequence: CDR1 KGHTA, CDR2 FQNQQP. This CDR3 comprises 14 residues. The CDR3 here is CSSSQSTTNTEVFF. CDR3 DNA (partial): TGCTCCAGCAGTCAATCTACAACAAACACAGAAGTCTTC.